These 27 T cell receptor beta chains were sequenced from one sample in a study of blood T cell repertoires in COVID-19. Generated by immunoSEQ multiplex PCR, the TCRdb table keeps only in-frame clones and is missing some. Of around 64,000 clones listed, 91% were seen once; the top ten hold over 7.5%. Sequenced sample: peripheral blood. The receptor source for this set is a human donor in a cohort sampled during active COVID-19.

In DNA form, the CDR3 reads TGTGCCAGCAGTGACGCCAGGGGGCGCGGTAATGAAAAACTGTTTTTT. Its protein is CASSDARGRGNEKLFF. The rearrangement uses TRBV28 and TRBJ1-4; 8 bases match TRBD1. With 5 bases clipped from V and 4 bases from J, the junction kept 9 bases outside the gene matches. CDR3 length: 16 residues. The germline V gene encodes CDR1 MDHEN and CDR2 SYDVKM.

The V gene is TRBV19, the J gene TRBJ2-1; 9 bases agree with TRBD2. There are 17 residues in the CDR3. Germline V gene lookup returns CDR1 LNHDA and CDR2 SQIVND (reference sequence). After removal of 4 bases from V and 1 base from J, the junction contained 8 bases not matched to a gene. The CDR3 loop is CASSKVSGSQSYNEQFF. The CDR3 bases are TGTGCCAGTAGTAAGGTTAGCGGGAGTCAATCCTACAATGAGCAGTTCTTC.

The CDR3, as DNA: TGTGCCAGCAGCGTATATCATGGGCTAGCGGGAGGGCTTGTGGGCAATGAGCAGTTCTTC. Translation: CASSVYHGLAGGLVGNEQFF. The genes are TRBV9 and TRBJ2-1, with 12 bases aligning to TRBD2. V lost 1 base and J lost 6; bases outside the gene matches: 17. The CDR3 has 20 amino acids. Germline V CDR1 and CDR2: SGDLS, YYNGEE.

The chain links TRBV11-2 to TRBJ1-1, with TRBD1 as a possible D gene (6 bases). The CDR3 is 14 amino acids. V was clipped by 4 bases and J by 6 bases, with 15 bases between them. The germline V gene has CDR1 SGHAT and CDR2 FQNNGV. The CDR3 loop reads CASSSWTADAEAFF. The CDR3 nucleotides are TGTGCCAGCAGCTCCTGGACAGCGGACGCTGAAGCTTTCTTT.

The chain links TRBV27 to TRBJ1-1; D is unclear. CDR3 size: 15 residues. Trimming pared 5 bases from V and 1 base from J, leaving 14 bases between. Germline CDR1 reads MNHEY; CDR2 reads SMNVEV (reference sequence). CDR3 DNA sequence: TGTGCCAGCAGTCTAAGCGGCACACCGAACACTGAAGCTTTCTTT. It encodes CASSLSGTPNTEAFF.

The chain recombines TRBV5-4 with TRBJ1-4; no firm D call. Looked up from germline, CDR1 is SGHNT and CDR2 is YYREEE (reference sequence). There are 13 residues in the CDR3. Deletions cut 4 bases from V and 0 bases from J, with 4 bases between. The CDR3 sequence: CASSLATNEKLFF. In DNA, the CDR3 is TGTGCCAGCAGCCTTGCAACTAATGAAAAACTGTTTTTT.

The chain has TRBV30 and TRBJ2-7; maybe TRBD2 (6 bases). Germline values: CDR1 GTSNPN, CDR2 SVGIG (reference sequence). The CDR3 contains 14 residues. Trimming shortened V by 3 bases and J by 3 bases, and 15 bases separated the two germline ends. The CDR3 DNA sequence: TGTGCCTGGAGATCAGCGGGCCTCTTCTACGAGCAGTACTTC. Residues: CAWRSAGLFYEQYF.

The rearrangement links TRBV4-3 to TRBJ2-1; TRBD1 might be the D (5 bases). The CDR3 runs to 16 residues. CDR1 is LGHNA, CDR2 YSLEER, per germline. Trimming pared 0 bases from V and 6 bases from J, leaving 15 bases between. The chain's CDR3 is CASSQDSSRASNEQFF. In nucleotides, the CDR3 is TGCGCCAGCAGCCAAGATTCTTCCAGGGCGTCCAATGAGCAGTTCTTC.

The rearrangement uses TRBV7-3 and TRBJ1-2, with D possibly matching TRBD1 (6 bases). Between the trimmed V and J ends, which lost 5 bases and 4 bases, there was a span of 14 bases. Germline assignment: CDR1 SGHTA and CDR2 FQGTGA. The CDR3 loop spans 14 amino acids. The CDR3 loop reads CASSPGGPGYGYTF. The DNA of the CDR3 is TGTGCCAGCAGCCCGGGGGGGCCGGGCTATGGCTACACCTTC.

The J gene is TRBJ2-2, the V gene TRBV15; a possible D gene is TRBD2 (5 bases). The germline V gene has CDR1 LNHNV and CDR2 YYDKDF (reference sequence). The CDR3 is 18 amino acids. Trimming removed 0 bases at V and 2 bases at J, with 16 bases between. The DNA of the CDR3 is TGTGCCACCAGCAGAGAGAGGACTTCCTCCATTAACACCGGGGAGCTGTTTTTT. Translated: CATSRERTSSINTGELFF. Full variable domain (missing parts from reference TRBV15 and TRBJ2-2): DAMVIQNPRYQVTQFGKPVTLSCSQTLNHNVMYWYQQKSSQAPKLLFHYYDKDFNNEADTPDNFQSRRPNTSFCFLDIRSPGLGDTAMYLCATSRERTSSINTGELFFGEGSRLTVL.

The chain joins TRBV4-3 to TRBJ1-3, with 8 bases matching TRBD1. The CDR3 length is 16 residues. The V gene end was trimmed by 1 base and the J gene end by 4 bases; junction bases not matched to a gene: 6. Germline V CDR1 and CDR2: LGHNA, YSLEER. The CDR3 here is CASSQVPGGEGNTIYF. The CDR3 coding sequence is TGCGCCAGCAGCCAAGTCCCAGGGGGCGAGGGAAACACCATATATTTT.

The gene calls are TRBV14 and TRBJ2-3; 9 nucleotides agree with TRBD2. The CDR3 has 16 residues. Germline trimming cut 0 bases from V and 4 bases from J; bases unmatched to any gene: 5. Germline V lookup: CDR1 SGHDN, CDR2 FVKESK. The CDR3 DNA follows: TGTGCCAGCAGCCAAGATCGGGCGGGAGGGCCAGATACGCAGTATTTT. Translated: CASSQDRAGGPDTQYF.

The V call is TRBV4-2, the J call TRBJ1-1, with 8 nucleotides matching TRBD1. The CDR3 contains 15 residues. The junction had 5 bases not matched to a gene; V was cut back by 3 bases and J by 2 bases. Germline V gene data show CDR1 as LGHNA and CDR2 as YNFKEQ. In DNA, the CDR3 is TGTGCCAGCAGCCAGGCGGACAGGGACAACACTGAAGCTTTCTTT. This encodes CASSQADRDNTEAFF.

This chain uses TRBV7-3 with TRBJ2-1; weak D call: TRBD2 (6 bases). CDR1 is SGHTA and CDR2 is FQGTGA in the germline V gene. The CDR3 is 12 amino acids. The V gene lost 3 bases and the J gene lost 7 bases, with 7 bases spanning the gap. CDR3 residues: CASSFRGNEQFF. CDR3 sequence (DNA): TGTGCCAGCAGCTTTCGGGGGAATGAGCAGTTCTTC.

This chain links TRBV19 with TRBJ2-5, with 9 positions matching TRBD1. This CDR3 is 14 amino acids long. V trimming: 6 bases; J trimming: 2 bases; junction bases outside the gene matches: 4. The germline gives CDR1 LNHDA, CDR2 SQIVND (reference sequence). The CDR3 reads CASRRDRAQETQYF. The CDR3 region has the DNA TGTGCCAGTAGACGGGACAGGGCGCAAGAGACCCAGTACTTC. The full variable domain, its missing parts supplied by reference TRBV19 and TRBJ2-5, is DGGITQSPKYLFRKEGQNVTLSCEQNLNHDAMYWYRQDPGQGLRLIYYSQIVNDFQKGDIAEGYSVSREKKESFPLTVTSAQKNPTAFYLCASRRDRAQETQYFGPGTRLLVL.

The V call is TRBV7-8, the J call TRBJ1-1; D possibly corresponds to TRBD1 (6 bases). This CDR3 has 14 residues. Trimming pared 6 bases from V and 5 bases from J, leaving 16 bases between. Looked up from germline, CDR1 is SGHVS and CDR2 is FQNEAQ. The CDR3 region has the DNA TGTGCCAGCAGGGGGGCCGGGGGGCGGACTGAAGCTTTCTTT. This translates into CASRGAGGRTEAFF. The whole variable domain, remainder taken from reference TRBV7-8 and TRBJ1-1, is GAGVSQSPRYKVAKRGQDVALRCDPISGHVSLFWYQQALGQGPEFLTYFQNEAQLDKSGLPSDRFFAERPEGSVSTLKIQRTQQEDSAVYLCASRGAGGRTEAFFGQGTRLTVV.

This chain connects TRBV5-1 to TRBJ2-1, with 8 nucleotides matching TRBD1. Trimming cost V 4 bases and J 8 bases; bases outside gene matches: 8. Germline CDR1 is SGHRS and CDR2 is YFSETQ. This CDR3 has 14 amino acids. This chain's CDR3 is CASSLSWTGHEQFF. The CDR3 nucleotides are TGCGCCAGCAGCCTATCCTGGACAGGGCATGAGCAGTTCTTC.

This chain joins TRBV5-1 and TRBJ2-2; TRBD2 matches at 7 bases. The trim removed 3 bases at V and 5 bases at J, leaving 4 bases unmatched. The CDR3 spans 14 residues. Germline assignment: CDR1 SGHRS and CDR2 YFSETQ. CDR3 amino acids: CASSSGGGTGELFF. The CDR3 DNA is TGCGCCAGCAGCTCTGGCGGGGGAACCGGGGAGCTGTTTTTT.

This chain uses TRBV13 with TRBJ2-6, with 7 bases matching TRBD1. V trimming: 5 bases; J trimming: 1 base; junction bases outside the gene matches: 8. The CDR3 is made up of 17 amino acids. Germline CDR1 PRHDT, CDR2 FYEKMQ (reference sequence). In nucleotides, the CDR3 is TGTGCCAGCAGCAGTATACAGGGGAAGTCTGGGGCCAACGTCCTGACTTTC. The encoded protein is CASSSIQGKSGANVLTF.

This clone occurred a few times. This chain uses TRBV4-1 with TRBJ2-2, with no clear D. The CDR3 consists of 13 residues. Trimming removed 0 bases from V and 5 bases from J, with 4 bases in between. Germline loops: CDR1 MGHRA, CDR2 YSYEKL. CDR3: CASSQDSTGELFF. CDR3 DNA sequence: TGCGCCAGCAGCCAAGATTCGACCGGGGAGCTGTTTTTT.

The CDR3 is CASSPGTGDPGTEAFF. The DNA of the CDR3 is TGTGCCAGCAGCCCCGGGACAGGGGATCCGGGCACTGAAGCTTTCTTT. The chain joins TRBV7-9 to TRBJ1-1; 10 bases are shared with TRBD1. V lost 5 bases and J lost 4; bases outside the gene matches: 10. Germline V gene sequence: CDR1 SEHNR, CDR2 FQNEAQ (reference sequence). This CDR3 comprises 16 residues.

The chain's CDR3 is CASSYRQGKLRDEQYF. Here the CDR3 DNA reads TGTGCCAGCAGTTACCGACAGGGGAAGTTGAGGGACGAGCAGTACTTC. This rearrangement joins TRBV6-5 to TRBJ2-7; 8 bases fit TRBD1. This CDR3 is built from 16 residues. V lost 2 bases to trimming and J lost 5 bases; unmatched junction nucleotides: 11. The germline V gene has CDR1 MNHEY and CDR2 SVGAGI.

The chain has TRBV28 and TRBJ2-7; unclear D gene. The germline V gene encodes CDR1 MDHEN and CDR2 SYDVKM. CDR3 length equals 11 residues. V gave up 5 bases and J gave up 2 bases, with 4 bases separating them. The CDR3 protein is CASSPAYEQYF. The CDR3, as DNA: TGTGCCAGCAGTCCAGCCTACGAGCAGTACTTC.

The chain carries TRBV5-1 and TRBJ2-2, with TRBD1 identical over 9 bases. The J segment lost 7 bases and the V segment lost 4 bases, leaving 5 bases of the junction unmatched. The CDR3 totals 14 residues. Germline CDR1 reads SGHRS; CDR2 reads YFSETQ. CDR3: CASSARTGVGELFF. The CDR3 DNA is TGCGCCAGCAGCGCGCGGACAGGGGTCGGGGAGCTGTTTTTT. The full variable domain, in which reference TRBV5-1 and TRBJ2-2 provide the parts outside the CDR3, is KAGVTQTPRYLIKTRGQQVTLSCSPISGHRSVSWYQQTPGQGLQFLFEYFSETQRNKGNFPGRFSGRQFSNSRSEMNVSTLELGDSALYLCASSARTGVGELFFGEGSRLTVL.

The V gene is TRBV13, the J gene TRBJ2-7, with D perhaps TRBD1 (6 bases). The CDR3 runs to 13 residues. Germline V lookup: CDR1 PRHDT, CDR2 FYEKMQ (reference sequence). The V end was cut by 8 bases, the J end by 2 bases, with 13 bases between. The CDR3 nucleotides are TGTGCCAGCGGTTCCCAGGGGACCTACGAGCAGTACTTC. It encodes CASGSQGTYEQYF.

The chain links TRBV24-1 to TRBJ2-7; 13 bases agree with TRBD2. From germline, CDR1 is KGHDR and CDR2 SFDVKD. The CDR3 totals 16 residues. The V gene end was trimmed by 7 bases and the J gene end by 4 bases; junction bases not matched to a gene: 9. The CDR3 region has the DNA TGTGCCACCAGGCCCAACTTGACTAGCGGGAGGTACGAGCAGTACTTC. This sequence encodes CATRPNLTSGRYEQYF.

This sequence joins TRBV30 and TRBJ2-3; the match to TRBD2 covers 12 bases. The CDR3 is 16 residues long. Trimming took 4 bases from V and 0 from J; bases not matched to a gene: 5. Germline assignment: CDR1 GTSNPN and CDR2 SVGIG (reference sequence). For the CDR3, the DNA is TGTGCCTGGACCGGACTAGCGGGAACTAGCACAGATACGCAGTATTTT. It yields the protein CAWTGLAGTSTDTQYF.